These 14 T cell receptor beta chains came from one sample sequenced in a study of cytomegalovirus exposure and HLA in healthy donors. Use of 60 Vbeta and 13 Jbeta primers characterized the PCR. The table came from immunoSEQ multiplex PCR; TCRdb's copy has only in-frame clones and leaves some out. The table lists 150,000 to 200,000 clones, 65% to 85% of them singletons. The material sequenced was PBMCs. Receptors originate from a man between 60 and 70 years old in good health and CMV-seronegative.

The gene calls are TRBV29-1 and TRBJ2-7, with 7 bases matching TRBD1. The J segment lost 0 bases and the V segment lost 3 bases, leaving 5 bases of the junction unmatched. The CDR3 has 14 amino acids. In germline, CDR1 is SQVTM, CDR2 ANQGSEA. CDR3 in amino acids: CSVDTYRGSYEQYF. CDR3 nucleotides: TGCAGCGTTGATACTTACAGGGGCTCCTACGAGCAGTACTTC.

V is TRBV10-3 and J is TRBJ1-1, with D possibly matching TRBD1 (5 bases). Germline V gene data show CDR1 as ENHRY and CDR2 as SYGVKD. The CDR3 loop spans 15 amino acids. V was cut by 1 base and J by 3 bases, with 12 bases left in between. CDR3 in DNA: TGTGCCATCAGTGAGTGGGGCAGTTTTGACACTGAAGCTTTCTTT. This translates into CAISEWGSFDTEAFF.

This CDR3 reads CASTWRGGGEQFF. The CDR3 bases are TGTGCCAGCACTTGGCGGGGGGGCGGTGAGCAGTTCTTC. The rearrangement links TRBV2 to TRBJ2-1; 9 bases fit TRBD2. CDR1 is SNHLY, CDR2 FYNNEI, per germline. This CDR3 spans 13 amino acids. The V segment lost 7 bases and the J segment 9 bases; nucleotides outside the gene matches: 7. The complete variable domain, with remaining parts taken from reference TRBV2 and TRBJ2-1, reads EPEVTQTPSHQVTQMGQEVILRCVPISNHLYFYWYRQILGQKVEFLVSFYNNEISEKSEIFDDQFSVERPDGSNFTLKIRSTKLEDSAMYFCASTWRGGGEQFFGPGTRLTVL.

This clone was recorded once. The CDR3: CSARPTGDPGRYEQYF. CDR3 bases: TGCAGCGCCCGACCTACAGGGGACCCTGGGAGGTACGAGCAGTACTTC. The chain recombines TRBV29-1 with TRBJ2-7; D may be TRBD1 (7 bases). Between the trimmed V and J ends, which lost 7 bases and 4 bases, there was a span of 26 bases. Germline CDR1 and CDR2: SQVTM and ANQGSEA. CDR3 size: 16 residues.

The V and J genes are TRBV6-1 and TRBJ2-7; 9 positions match TRBD1. V lost 6 bases, J lost 5 bases, and 5 bases stayed unmatched. CDR3 length: 13 amino acids. CDR1 and CDR2 from the germline V gene are MNHNS and SASEGT. CDR3 residues: CASSGQGFDEQYF. As DNA, the CDR3 is TGTGCCAGCAGCGGACAGGGGTTCGACGAGCAGTACTTC.

A few counts support this clone. This chain uses TRBV18 with TRBJ2-5; 8 nucleotides line up with TRBD1. Germline loops: CDR1 KGHSH, CDR2 LQKENI. Germline trimming cut 3 bases from V and 6 bases from J; bases unmatched to any gene: 3. This CDR3 region has 13 residues. CDR3 DNA sequence: TGTGCCAGCTCACCCCAGGGGGCGAAGACCCAGTACTTC. Translation gives CASSPQGAKTQYF.

This sequence joins TRBV4-1 and TRBJ1-2; 10 bases align to TRBD1. J lost 8 bases, V lost 0 bases, and 9 bases had no gene match. Germline V lookup: CDR1 MGHRA, CDR2 YSYEKL. CDR3 size: 16 residues. The CDR3 DNA is TGCGCCAGCAGCCAAGATCTTAGACAGGGGGCAGGAGGCTACACCTTC. Protein product: CASSQDLRQGAGGYTF.

This clone was observed once. The chain has TRBV10-3 and TRBJ2-7; tentatively, D is TRBD2 (6 bases). Between the trimmed V and J ends, which lost 10 bases and 7 bases, there was a span of 17 bases. CDR3 length equals 12 residues. The germline CDR1 and CDR2 sequences are ENHRY and SYGVKD. The CDR3 nucleotides read TGTGCCACCAGACTAGACCGATATGAGCAGTACTTC. This codes for CATRLDRYEQYF.

This chain uses TRBV2 with TRBJ2-7; 8 bases are a match to TRBD1. This CDR3 is built from 14 residues. Germline V gives CDR1 SNHLY, CDR2 FYNNEI. Trimming removed 1 base from V and 3 bases from J; junction bases left unmatched: 2. The CDR3 sequence is CASSEEDRVYEQYF. The CDR3 region has the DNA TGTGCCAGCAGTGAAGAGGACAGGGTCTACGAGCAGTACTTC. Using reference TRBV2 and TRBJ2-7 for the parts outside the CDR3, the full variable domain is EPEVTQTPSHQVTQMGQEVILRCVPISNHLYFYWYRQILGQKVEFLVSFYNNEISEKSEIFDDQFSVERPDGSNFTLKIRSTKLEDSAMYFCASSEEDRVYEQYFGPGTRLTVT.

Concerning this clone: A junction end diverges from the germline sequence, so it may reflect a read error. The genes are TRBV28 and TRBJ2-5, with D perhaps matching TRBD1 (6 bases). This CDR3 has 12 residues. Germline assignment: CDR1 MDHEN and CDR2 SYDVKM. This chain's CDR3 is CASSSLWTARNF. The CDR3 DNA sequence: TGTGCCAGCAGTTCACTTTGGACAGCCCGTAACTTC.

V is TRBV4-3 and J is TRBJ2-5; 7 nucleotides line up with TRBD2. Per the germline V gene, CDR1 is LGHNA and CDR2 is YSLEER. The CDR3 extends over 16 amino acids. With 4 bases clipped from V and 1 base from J, the junction kept 9 bases outside the gene matches. The CDR3 spells CASSPQGGVAQETQYF. The CDR3 DNA is TGCGCCAGCAGCCCTCAGGGAGGGGTCGCCCAAGAGACCCAGTACTTC.

This clone has just a few counts. This sequence joins TRBV27 and TRBJ2-1; D is undetermined. Germline V gene sequence: CDR1 MNHEY, CDR2 SMNVEV (reference sequence). Trimming pared 1 base from V and 0 bases from J, leaving 13 bases between. The CDR3 is 17 amino acids. DNA for the CDR3: TGTGCCAGCAGTTTATTCGCGACACCGGTCTCCTACAATGAGCAGTTCTTC. It specifies CASSLFATPVSYNEQFF.

This clone was seen just once. This sequence joins TRBV19 and TRBJ2-2; possibly TRBD2 for D (5 bases). Trimming cost V 4 bases and J 4 bases, with 19 bases left between them. The CDR3 extends over 17 amino acids. In germline, CDR1 is LNHDA, CDR2 SQIVND (reference sequence). In nucleotides, the CDR3 is TGTGCCAGTAGTACGCCTCCACCGGGGTGGGGCACCGGGGAGCTGTTTTTT. Translated, it gives CASSTPPPGWGTGELFF. Complete variable domain (other parts from reference TRBV19 and TRBJ2-2): DGGITQSPKYLFRKEGQNVTLSCEQNLNHDAMYWYRQDPGQGLRLIYYSQIVNDFQKGDIAEGYSVSREKKESFPLTVTSAQKNPTAFYLCASSTPPPGWGTGELFFGEGSRLTVL.

The chain is built from TRBV30 and TRBJ1-1; D is ambiguous. This CDR3 has 12 amino acids. Looked up from germline, CDR1 is GTSNPN and CDR2 is SVGIG (reference sequence). V was shortened by 8 bases and J by 0 bases, with 10 bases between the two germline ends. The CDR3 coding sequence is TGTGCCGGAACAGCAATGAACACTGAAGCTTTCTTT. Protein: CAGTAMNTEAFF.